Presented here are 28 T cell receptor beta chains from one specimen sequenced in a study of early T cells in non-severe SARS-CoV-2 infection. TCRdb passed the 5' RACE reads through MiXCR, listing each CDR3 protein once. The table includes about 38,000 distinct CDR3 sequences, 4.6% detected once. Sequencing was carried out using whole blood. The receptors here all came from an adult who was a healthcare worker with PCR-confirmed SARS-CoV-2 infection or an uninfected control (not recorded which).

This clonotype was detected only a few times. This rearrangement joins TRBV7-9 to TRBJ1-3; D not resolved. Germline assignment: CDR1 SEHNR and CDR2 FQNEAQ (reference sequence). Trimming removed 1 base at V and 0 bases at J, with 7 bases between. This CDR3 is 15 amino acids long. The CDR3 is CASSLVGISGNTIYF. Here the CDR3 DNA reads TGTGCCAGCAGCTTAGTTGGGATCTCTGGAAACACCATATATTTT.

This clonotype was recorded many times. The rearrangement links TRBV6-2 or TRBV6-3 to TRBJ2-3; TRBD1 matches 7 bases. Germline lookup yields CDR1 MNHEY and CDR2 SVGEGT. The trim removed 6 bases at V and 3 bases at J, leaving 9 bases unmatched. CDR3 length: 15 amino acids. CDR3 amino acids: CASSRDREGTDTQYF. The CDR3 DNA reads TGTGCCAGCAGCCGCGACAGGGAAGGAACAGATACGCAGTATTTT.

This clonotype was detected many times. This sequence joins TRBV10-2 and TRBJ2-2; D ambiguous. Trimming shortened V by 6 bases and J by 0 bases, and 8 bases separated the two germline ends. CDR3 size: 14 residues. CDR1 and CDR2 (germline): WSHSY, SAAADI. The CDR3 DNA reads TGCGCCAGCAGAGTGGCACCGAACACCGGGGAGCTGTTTTTT. Protein product: CASRVAPNTGELFF.

This clonotype was seen many times. The chain carries TRBV5-1 and TRBJ2-3, with D perhaps matching TRBD1 (5 bases). The germline gives CDR1 SGHRS, CDR2 YFSETQ. The V and J ends lost 0 bases and 1 base respectively, with 6 bases between them. This CDR3 comprises 14 residues. CDR3 protein: CASSLEGGTDTQYF. The CDR3 region has the DNA TGCGCCAGCAGCTTGGAAGGGGGCACAGATACGCAGTATTTT.

In this sample, this clonotype turned up many times. This chain connects TRBV5-1 to TRBJ1-1; D not certain. The CDR3 extends over 12 amino acids. V lost 0 bases to trimming and J lost 10 bases, with 10 bases between them. Looked up from germline, CDR1 is SGHRS and CDR2 is YFSETQ. Here the CDR3 DNA reads TGCGCCAGCAGCTTGGACGTGGAGGGAGCTTTCTTT. Amino acids: CASSLDVEGAFF.

This clonotype was recorded many times. The gene calls are TRBV19 and TRBJ2-1, with D tentatively TRBD2 (6 bases). V was cut by 6 bases and J by 10 bases, with 10 bases left in between. This CDR3 spans 11 amino acids. In germline, CDR1 is LNHDA, CDR2 SQIVND (reference sequence). CDR3 residues: CASRVGGEQFF. The CDR3 nucleotides read TGTGCCAGTAGAGTGGGAGGAGAGCAGTTCTTC.

At least ten counts were recorded for this clonotype. The CDR3 sequence: CASTSGGSYSNQPQHF. Written as DNA, the CDR3 is TGTGCCAGTACCTCAGGCGGCAGTTATAGCAATCAGCCCCAGCATTTT. The chain combines TRBV19 with TRBJ1-5; D is uncertain. The CDR3 extends over 16 amino acids. Germline assignment: CDR1 LNHDA and CDR2 SQIVND (reference sequence). V lost 7 bases to trimming and J lost 0 bases, with 16 bases between them.

This clonotype was seen ten or more times. The CDR3 here is CSVAAFDTGELFF. CDR3 sequence (DNA): TGCAGCGTTGCCGCCTTCGACACCGGGGAGCTGTTTTTT. This rearrangement joins TRBV29-1 to TRBJ2-2, with unresolved D. Trimming cost V 4 bases and J 3 bases, with 9 bases left between them. The CDR3 extends over 13 amino acids. The germline V gene has CDR1 SQVTM and CDR2 ANQGSEA.

The chain is built from TRBV29-1 and TRBJ2-3, with 8 bases lining up with TRBD2. From germline, CDR1 is SQVTM and CDR2 ANQGSEA. The V and J ends lost 6 bases and 1 base, in that order; junction bases with no gene match: 3. The CDR3 has 13 amino acids. The chain's CDR3 is CSVSAGGTDTQYF. CDR3 bases: TGCAGCGTCTCAGCGGGGGGCACAGATACGCAGTATTTT.

This clonotype showed up many times. V and J are TRBV6-5 and TRBJ1-1; D is ambiguous. The CDR3 sequence is 13 residues long. The germline V gene encodes CDR1 MNHEY and CDR2 SVGAGI. V lost 8 bases to trimming and J lost 6 bases, with 16 bases between them. The CDR3 is CASGPLMVSEAFF. The CDR3 DNA follows: TGTGCCAGCGGACCGCTGATGGTCTCTGAAGCTTTCTTT.

This clonotype was recorded a few times. This chain joins TRBV9 and TRBJ2-5, with D tentatively TRBD2 (6 bases). Trimming cost V 0 bases and J 2 bases, with 14 bases left between them. The CDR3 runs to 16 residues. CDR1 is SGDLS and CDR2 is YYNGEE in the germline V gene. CDR3 loop: CASSVDPGGSQETQYF. The CDR3 DNA follows: TGTGCCAGCAGCGTAGACCCTGGGGGGAGTCAAGAGACCCAGTACTTC.

This clonotype has only a few counts. This rearrangement joins TRBV29-1 to TRBJ2-4; TRBD1 might be the D (5 bases). The V end lost 2 bases, the J end lost 1 base, and 12 bases lay between the germline ends. Germline-derived CDR1 and CDR2 are SQVTM and ANQGSEA. The CDR3 sequence is 15 residues long. The CDR3 reads CSVESAGIAKNIQYF. The CDR3 DNA is TGCAGCGTTGAATCCGCAGGGATTGCCAAAAACATTCAGTACTTC.

This clonotype has a count of ten or more. The genes are TRBV18 and TRBJ2-5; TRBD1 is a possible D gene (5 bases). The CDR3 spans 13 residues. Germline V gene data show CDR1 as KGHSH and CDR2 as LQKENI. Between the trimmed V and J ends, which lost 4 bases and 2 bases, there was a span of 8 bases. DNA of the CDR3: TGTGCCAGCTCACTGACAGAACAAGAGACCCAGTACTTC. Translated, it gives CASSLTEQETQYF.

This clonotype was detected ten times or more. The junction and the germline gene differ at one end; a read error may be behind it. The genes are TRBV14 and TRBJ2-3; D is unresolved. Germline loops: CDR1 SGHDN, CDR2 FVKESK. The CDR3 extends over 15 amino acids. The CDR3 DNA follows: TGTGCCAGCAGTCAAGACGTAAAAGGGTCAGATACGCAGTATTTT. It specifies CASSQDVKGSDTQYF.

This clonotype came up many times. The chain has TRBV7-9 and TRBJ2-5, with D tentatively TRBD2 (5 bases). V was cut by 7 bases and J by 5 bases, with 17 bases left in between. Germline loops: CDR1 SEHNR, CDR2 FQNEAQ (reference sequence). The CDR3 length is 14 residues. CDR3 DNA sequence: TGTGCCAGCACACTGGGAAGCGGCGAGGAGACCCAGTACTTC. It yields the protein CASTLGSGEETQYF.

This clonotype was found a few times. V gene TRBV20-1 combines with J gene TRBJ2-7; D might be TRBD2 (6 bases). CDR1 DFQATT and CDR2 SNEGSKA come from the germline V gene (reference sequence). The CDR3 is 14 amino acids. With 1 base removed from V and 2 bases from J, the gap between germline ends came to 12 bases. The CDR3 region is CSARAPRLAYEQYF. The CDR3 DNA reads as TGCAGTGCTAGAGCGCCGAGACTAGCCTACGAGCAGTACTTC.

J is TRBJ1-1 and V is TRBV7-9, with TRBD1 as a possible D gene (5 bases). This CDR3 has 15 residues. Germline loops: CDR1 SEHNR, CDR2 FQNEAQ (reference sequence). Trimming left V 6 bases short and J 1 base short, with 15 bases between. Here the CDR3 reads CASRQGTDPNTEAFF. DNA for the CDR3: TGTGCCAGCAGGCAGGGAACAGACCCGAACACTGAAGCTTTCTTT.

This sequence joins TRBV6-2 or TRBV6-3 and TRBJ1-4; D uncertain. V was shortened by 6 bases and J by 5 bases, with 13 bases between the two germline ends. CDR1 and CDR2 from the germline V gene are MNHEY and SVGEGT. The CDR3 is 14 residues long. The CDR3 sequence: CASRPGYANEKLFF. Here the CDR3 DNA reads TGTGCCAGCAGACCCGGTTATGCCAATGAAAAACTGTTTTTT.

Of note for this clonotype: A clone one base away is much larger, so this may be a read error. The chain couples TRBV3-1 to TRBJ2-7, with TRBD2 matching over 7 bases. This CDR3 spans 12 amino acids. V trimming: 4 bases; J trimming: 9 bases; junction bases outside the gene matches: 6. Germline values: CDR1 LGHDT, CDR2 YNNKEL (reference sequence). The CDR3 DNA follows: TGTGCCAGCAGCCGACAGCCGGGAGGGCAGTACTTC. This encodes CASSRQPGGQYF.

This clonotype was seen many times. The chain is built from TRBV29-1 and TRBJ2-7; 7 bases are shared with TRBD2. V was clipped by 1 base and J by 2 bases; unmatched bases: 5. The germline V gene has CDR1 SQVTM and CDR2 ANQGSEA. This CDR3 is 14 amino acids long. CDR3 DNA: TGCAGCGTTGAAGTTGGCGGGGGAGCCTACGAGCAGTACTTC. Translation: CSVEVGGGAYEQYF.

V gene TRBV5-1 combines with J gene TRBJ2-1; 8 bases fit TRBD1. The CDR3 has 12 amino acids. Trimming at V came to 5 bases and at J to 8 bases, leaving 3 bases not matched to a gene. Germline CDR1 SGHRS, CDR2 YFSETQ. The CDR3 DNA reads TGCGCCAGCAGTTCAGGGGGCGATGAGCAGTTCTTC. Translating gives CASSSGGDEQFF.

The chain recombines TRBV7-8 with TRBJ2-1; D may be TRBD1 (6 bases). Trimming cost V 7 bases and J 4 bases, with 17 bases left between them. The germline CDR1 and CDR2 sequences are SGHVS and FQNEAQ. The CDR3 sequence is 15 residues long. The CDR3 sequence: CASTLRRDIYNEQFF. CDR3 coding DNA: TGTGCCAGCACCCTACGACGGGACATATACAATGAGCAGTTCTTC.

This clonotype came up many times. The chain uses TRBV5-5 and TRBJ2-1; D ambiguous. The CDR3 has 12 residues. V was clipped by 2 bases and J by 7 bases, with 7 bases between them. CDR1 is SGHKS, CDR2 YYEKEE, per germline (reference sequence). The CDR3 is CASSLRLNEQFF. As DNA, the CDR3 is TGTGCCAGCAGCTTAAGGCTGAATGAGCAGTTCTTC.

In its sample, this clonotype was seen many times. The chain has TRBV3-1 and TRBJ1-5, with a tentative D call TRBD1 (5 bases). Germline CDR1 is LGHDT and CDR2 is YNNKEL (reference sequence). V lost 4 bases and J 9 bases, leaving 16 bases between the germline ends. The CDR3 is made up of 14 amino acids. The chain's CDR3 is CASSPGTGLTPQHF. CDR3 DNA: TGTGCCAGCAGCCCCGGGACTGGCCTCACGCCCCAGCATTTT. The full variable domain, completed using reference TRBV3-1 and TRBJ1-5, is DTAVSQTPKYLVTQMGNDKSIKCEQNLGHDTMYWYKQDSKKFLKIMFSYNNKELIINETVPNRFSPKSPDKAHLNLHINSLELGDSAVYFCASSPGTGLTPQHFGDGTRLSIL.

This clonotype was seen only a few times. V is TRBV3-1 and J is TRBJ1-1; D call uncertain. With 4 bases removed from V and 2 bases from J, the gap between germline ends came to 11 bases. CDR3 size: 14 residues. Germline V gene lookup returns CDR1 LGHDT and CDR2 YNNKEL (reference sequence). The CDR3: CASSRLPGNTEAFF. The DNA for the CDR3 is TGTGCCAGCAGCCGATTGCCAGGTAACACTGAAGCTTTCTTT.

The chain is built from TRBV6-5 and TRBJ2-2; weak D call: TRBD1 (6 bases). This CDR3 comprises 16 residues. Germline assignment: CDR1 MNHEY and CDR2 SVGAGI. Trimming took 3 bases from V and 5 from J, leaving 16 bases between them. The chain's CDR3 is CASSYSTGFGTGELFF. CDR3 DNA: TGTGCCAGCAGTTATTCAACAGGGTTTGGGACCGGGGAGCTGTTTTTT.

This sequence joins TRBV12-5 and TRBJ1-3, with D possibly being TRBD1 (5 bases). From germline, CDR1 is LGHNT and CDR2 FRNRAP. The CDR3 totals 13 residues. Trimming removed 1 base from V and 13 bases from J, with 14 bases in between. In DNA, the CDR3 is TGTGCTAGTGGTTTGGCCCCCGGGGGAATGATATATTTT. Translating it yields CASGLAPGGMIYF.

This clonotype appeared many times. The chain joins TRBV5-6 to TRBJ2-7; D unclear. The germline V gene encodes CDR1 SGHDT and CDR2 YYEEEE. V shed 6 bases and J shed 2 bases, with 0 bases lying between them. The CDR3 is 9 residues long. The CDR3 is CASTYEQYF. CDR3 coding DNA: TGTGCCAGCACCTACGAGCAGTACTTC.